Presented here are 31 T cell receptor beta chains from one specimen sequenced in a study of T cell responses to AZD1222 COVID-19 vaccine. This table comes from immunoSEQ multiplex PCR, and its TCRdb copy is limited to in-frame clones, with some not included. Here the sample spans 130,000 to 150,000 clones, about 90% being singletons. Here the sequenced sample was peripheral blood, taken on day 0 of AZD1222 vaccination. These receptors were taken from an adult in good health.

This chain uses TRBV5-1 with TRBJ2-3; 7 bases fit TRBD2. This CDR3 spans 15 amino acids. In germline, CDR1 is SGHRS, CDR2 YFSETQ. With 2 bases clipped from V and 0 bases from J, the junction kept 3 bases outside the gene matches. Written as DNA, the CDR3 is TGCGCCAGCAGCTTAACACTAGCGAGCACAGATACGCAGTATTTT. Encoded protein: CASSLTLASTDTQYF. The whole variable domain, remainder taken from reference TRBV5-1 and TRBJ2-3, is KAGVTQTPRYLIKTRGQQVTLSCSPISGHRSVSWYQQTPGQGLQFLFEYFSETQRNKGNFPGRFSGRQFSNSRSEMNVSTLELGDSALYLCASSLTLASTDTQYFGPGTRLTVL.

This clone was detected a few times. The chain links TRBV19 to TRBJ2-5; TRBD2 matches 9 bases. V trimming: 5 bases; J trimming: 4 bases; junction bases outside the gene matches: 17. Germline CDR1 reads LNHDA; CDR2 reads SQIVND (reference sequence). The CDR3 loop spans 18 amino acids. CDR3 DNA sequence: TGTGCCAGTAGTGCCCGAACGACTAGCGGTACTCGAGGAGAGACCCAGTACTTC. Its protein is CASSARTTSGTRGETQYF. The full variable domain, its missing parts supplied by reference TRBV19 and TRBJ2-5, is DGGITQSPKYLFRKEGQNVTLSCEQNLNHDAMYWYRQDPGQGLRLIYYSQIVNDFQKGDIAEGYSVSREKKESFPLTVTSAQKNPTAFYLCASSARTTSGTRGETQYFGPGTRLLVL.

The gene calls are TRBV27 and TRBJ2-7; 8 positions agree with TRBD2. Germline V gene lookup returns CDR1 MNHEY and CDR2 SMNVEV (reference sequence). CDR3 length: 15 amino acids. V lost 5 bases, J lost 3 bases, and 9 bases stayed unmatched. The CDR3 nucleotides read TGTGCCAGCAGTGGAAGCGGGAGCGGGGGCTACGAGCAGTACTTC. It translates to CASSGSGSGGYEQYF.

The CDR3 DNA reads as TGCGCCAGCAGCCAAGATTTCTCAGGGGCGAGGGAGACCCAGTACTTC. Its translation: CASSQDFSGARETQYF. The chain recombines TRBV4-3 with TRBJ2-5; D may be TRBD1 (6 bases). Germline V gene sequence: CDR1 LGHNA, CDR2 YSLEER. CDR3 length: 16 residues. The V end was cut by 0 bases, the J end by 5 bases, with 16 bases between.

The chain employs TRBV7-8 and TRBJ2-1; possible D gene TRBD2, 5 bases. V lost 4 bases to trimming and J lost 7 bases, with 17 bases between them. CDR3 length equals 15 residues. Germline V gene data show CDR1 as SGHVS and CDR2 as FQNEAQ. The DNA for the CDR3 is TGTGCCAGCAGCTCCCAGCGGACTCGGAGAAATGAGCAGTTCTTC. Its translation is CASSSQRTRRNEQFF.

The chain links TRBV11-2 to TRBJ1-2; D ambiguous. Germline lookup yields CDR1 SGHAT and CDR2 FQNNGV. Trimming left V 4 bases short and J 8 bases short, with 23 bases between. The CDR3 sequence is 16 residues long. CDR3 loop: CASSSPTAGRVGGYTF. For the CDR3, the DNA is TGTGCCAGCAGCTCCCCGACGGCAGGCCGTGTTGGAGGCTACACCTTC.

The V gene is TRBV30, the J gene TRBJ1-3, with unresolved D. Looked up from germline, CDR1 is GTSNPN and CDR2 is SVGIG (reference sequence). The CDR3 totals 13 residues. The V end was cut by 0 bases, the J end by 1 base, with 4 bases between. Here the CDR3 DNA reads TGTGCCTGGAGTGTAATTTCTGGAAACACCATATATTTT. Translation: CAWSVISGNTIYF. The complete variable domain, with remaining parts taken from reference TRBV30 and TRBJ1-3, reads SQTIHQWPATLVQPVGSPLSLECTVEGTSNPNLYWYRQAAGRGLQLLFYSVGIGQISSEVPQNLSASRPQDRQFILSSKKLLLSDSGFYLCAWSVISGNTIYFGEGSWLTVV.

The gene calls are TRBV20-1 and TRBJ1-6, with TRBD1 matching over 12 bases. Unmatched junction bases numbered 15, after V lost 3 bases and J lost 9 bases. Looked up from germline, CDR1 is DFQATT and CDR2 is SNEGSKA (reference sequence). The CDR3 has 18 residues. CDR3 in DNA: TGCAGTGCTAGTAGGGGACAGGGGGCGCCGATCCGAAGTTCACCCCTCCACTTT. Its translation is CSASRGQGAPIRSSPLHF.

This chain links TRBV2 with TRBJ2-7; D may be TRBD2 (6 bases). CDR1 and CDR2 from the germline V gene are SNHLY and FYNNEI. V was pared by 3 bases and J by 0 bases, with 15 bases between. This CDR3 comprises 16 residues. The CDR3 DNA is TGTGCCAGCAGTGATAAACCGGGAGTCTCCTCCTACGAGCAGTACTTC. This codes for CASSDKPGVSSYEQYF.

Here the CDR3 DNA reads TGTGCCAGCAGCCTGAGAGCGGGAACGTCGGAGACCCAGTACTTC. Its translation: CASSLRAGTSETQYF. This rearrangement joins TRBV14 to TRBJ2-5; 7 bases map to TRBD2. V was clipped by 4 bases and J by 5 bases; unmatched bases: 10. The CDR3 has 15 amino acids. The germline V gene encodes CDR1 SGHDN and CDR2 FVKESK.

The chain employs TRBV29-1 and TRBJ2-7, with D possibly called TRBD1 or TRBD2 (5 bases each). V was shortened by 4 bases and J by 4 bases, with 14 bases between the two germline ends. The CDR3 is made up of 13 amino acids. Germline values: CDR1 SQVTM, CDR2 ANQGSEA. The CDR3 here is CSVVWGSLYEQYF. As DNA, the CDR3 is TGCAGCGTTGTGTGGGGGAGTCTTTACGAGCAGTACTTC.

The gene calls are TRBV29-1 and TRBJ2-7; a weak D match, TRBD2 (5 bases). Germline CDR1 is SQVTM and CDR2 is ANQGSEA. Trimming cost V 4 bases and J 4 bases, with 17 bases left between them. The CDR3 contains 14 residues. CDR3 nucleotide sequence: TGCAGCGTTGGGGAATCGCGGGTGGCTTACGAGCAGTACTTC. Protein: CSVGESRVAYEQYF.

The chain uses TRBV27 and TRBJ1-1; weak D call: TRBD1 (6 bases). Germline V gene data show CDR1 as MNHEY and CDR2 as SMNVEV (reference sequence). The V and J ends lost 4 bases and 5 bases respectively, with 17 bases between them. The CDR3 has 15 amino acids. CDR3 sequence (DNA): TGTGCCAGCAGTTCCCCCCCGGGGGGCAAGACTGAAGCTTTCTTT. It codes for CASSSPPGGKTEAFF.

The rearrangement joins TRBV7-9 to TRBJ1-2, with 8 bases lining up with TRBD1. The CDR3 contains 15 residues. The V gene end was trimmed by 1 base and the J gene end by 4 bases; junction bases not matched to a gene: 5. Per germline, CDR1 SEHNR and CDR2 FQNEAQ (reference sequence). The CDR3, as DNA: TGTGCCAGCAGCTTAGGGGGACAGGACCTCTATGGCTACACCTTC. Its protein is CASSLGGQDLYGYTF. Full variable domain (missing parts from reference TRBV7-9 and TRBJ1-2): DTGVSQNPRHKITKRGQNVTFRCDPISEHNRLYWYRQTLGQGPEFLTYFQNEAQLEKSRLLSDRFSAERPKGSFSTLEIQRTEQGDSAMYLCASSLGGQDLYGYTFGSGTRLTVV.

The chain recombines TRBV4-2 with TRBJ1-2, with D unclear. This CDR3 spans 16 amino acids. Trimming removed 0 bases at V and 3 bases at J, with 14 bases between. Germline CDR1 LGHNA, CDR2 YNFKEQ. DNA of the CDR3: TGTGCCAGCAGCCAAGATGCGAGGGATACCGACTATGGCTACACCTTC. Its protein is CASSQDARDTDYGYTF.

This chain's CDR3 is CASSPPAAAEAFF. The CDR3 DNA sequence: TGTGCCAGCAGCCCGCCGGCAGCAGCCGAAGCTTTCTTT. The rearrangement uses TRBV6-5 and TRBJ1-1; D ambiguous. V was cut by 6 bases and J by 8 bases, with 16 bases left in between. Per germline, CDR1 MNHEY and CDR2 SVGAGI. The CDR3 is 13 amino acids.

The V and J genes are TRBV27 and TRBJ1-2; D is possibly TRBD1 (5 bases). CDR1 and CDR2 (germline): MNHEY, SMNVEV (reference sequence). Trimming shortened V by 3 bases and J by 7 bases, and 12 bases separated the two germline ends. This CDR3 region has 13 residues. The CDR3 region has the DNA TGTGCCAGCAGTTTGAGGGGTGGTATTGGCTACACCTTC. Protein product: CASSLRGGIGYTF.

The J gene is TRBJ2-1, the V gene TRBV9; D not resolved. Per germline, CDR1 SGDLS and CDR2 YYNGEE. V lost 3 bases and J lost 5, with 3 bases in between. The CDR3 is 11 residues long. The CDR3, as DNA: TGTGCCAGCAGCGGTAACAATGAGCAGTTCTTC. It codes for CASSGNNEQFF. Using reference TRBV9 and TRBJ2-1 for the parts outside the CDR3, the full variable domain is DSGVTQTPKHLITATGQRVTLRCSPRSGDLSVYWYQQSLDQGLQFLIQYYNGEERAKGNILERFSAQQFPDLHSELNLSSLELGDSALYFCASSGNNEQFFGPGTRLTVL.

The chain recombines TRBV4-3 with TRBJ2-3, with D uncertain. V lost 1 base to trimming and J lost 0 bases, with 17 bases between them. From germline, CDR1 is LGHNA and CDR2 YSLEER. This CDR3 is built from 18 residues. The DNA of the CDR3 is TGCGCCAGCAGCCAAGCCTTGAGCCCCCGGGTTAGCACAGATACGCAGTATTTT. This translates into CASSQALSPRVSTDTQYF.

The V call is TRBV12-5, the J call TRBJ1-4; tentative D call: TRBD1 (5 bases). The germline V gene has CDR1 LGHNT and CDR2 FRNRAP. Between the trimmed V and J ends, which lost 4 bases and 0 bases, there was a span of 9 bases. CDR3 size: 15 residues. CDR3 in amino acids: CASGSGVATNEKLFF. The CDR3 coding sequence is TGTGCTAGTGGTTCGGGGGTTGCAACTAATGAAAAACTGTTTTTT. The whole variable domain, remainder taken from reference TRBV12-5 and TRBJ1-4, is DARVTQTPRHKVTEMGQEVTMRCQPILGHNTVFWYRQTMMQGLELLAYFRNRAPLDDSGMPKDRFSAEMPDATLATLKIQPSEPRDSAVYFCASGSGVATNEKLFFGSGTQLSVL.

V is TRBV5-4 and J is TRBJ2-7; no reliable D call. Germline lookup yields CDR1 SGHNT and CDR2 YYREEE (reference sequence). The CDR3 runs to 14 residues. V lost 2 bases and J 0 bases, leaving 9 bases between the germline ends. The chain's CDR3 is CASSFASSSYEQYF. CDR3 DNA sequence: TGTGCCAGCAGCTTTGCTAGTAGCTCCTACGAGCAGTACTTC.

The chain links TRBV5-6 to TRBJ2-7; D gene uncertain. The germline CDR1 and CDR2 sequences are SGHDT and YYEEEE. This CDR3 is 12 amino acids long. Trimming pared 3 bases from V and 6 bases from J, leaving 10 bases between. CDR3 nucleotide sequence: TGTGCCAGCAGCTACCACCGAGGCGAGCAGTACTTC. It specifies CASSYHRGEQYF.

This CDR3 reads CAIRSGTGFTDTIYF. In nucleotides, the CDR3 is TGTGCCATCAGGAGTGGGACAGGTTTTACTGACACCATATATTTT. J is TRBJ1-3 and V is TRBV10-3; 8 bases align to TRBD1. V dropped 6 bases and J dropped 8; count of bases not matched to a gene: 12. The CDR3 runs to 15 residues. The V gene's germline CDR1 is ENHRY and CDR2 SYGVKD.

The rearrangement uses TRBV6-2 or TRBV6-3 and TRBJ2-5; D is uncertain. Trimming pared 2 bases from V and 3 bases from J, leaving 4 bases between. This CDR3 has 12 amino acids. Per germline, CDR1 MNHEY and CDR2 SVGEGT. CDR3 amino acids: CASSYREETQYF. CDR3 sequence (DNA): TGTGCCAGCAGTTACAGGGAAGAGACCCAGTACTTC.

Remarks on this clone: One junction end disagrees with the germline gene, perhaps due to a read error. The gene calls are TRBV7-7 and TRBJ2-3; 7 bases agree with TRBD1. The CDR3 is 17 residues long. The germline V gene has CDR1 SSHAT and CDR2 FNYEAQ (reference sequence). The CDR3 bases are TGTGCTAGCAGCTCCTCCACTGACAGGGACGGCACAGATACGCAGTATTTT. Its translation: CASSSSTDRDGTDTQYF.

V and J are TRBV29-1 and TRBJ2-1; the D is unclear. CDR1 and CDR2 from the germline V gene are SQVTM and ANQGSEA. The germline V and J ends were trimmed by 4 bases and 0 bases, with 10 bases remaining between them. The CDR3 is 14 residues long. CDR3 residues: CSVVGVNSYNEQFF. The CDR3 bases are TGCAGCGTTGTTGGTGTCAACTCCTACAATGAGCAGTTCTTC.

The chain has TRBV12-5 and TRBJ2-7, with 7 bases lining up with TRBD2. Unmatched junction bases numbered 8, after V lost 6 bases and J lost 3 bases. This CDR3 is built from 14 residues. CDR1 is LGHNT, CDR2 FRNRAP, per germline. Here the CDR3 reads CASGLGLVGYEQYF. The CDR3 DNA reads TGTGCTAGTGGCCTAGGACTAGTGGGCTACGAGCAGTACTTC. The complete variable domain, with remaining parts taken from reference TRBV12-5 and TRBJ2-7, reads DARVTQTPRHKVTEMGQEVTMRCQPILGHNTVFWYRQTMMQGLELLAYFRNRAPLDDSGMPKDRFSAEMPDATLATLKIQPSEPRDSAVYFCASGLGLVGYEQYFGPGTRLTVT.

The chain links TRBV7-2 to TRBJ2-1; 8 bases align to TRBD2. The CDR3 extends over 14 amino acids. V was clipped by 3 bases and J by 7 bases; unmatched bases: 5. Germline values: CDR1 SGHTA, CDR2 FQGNSA. This chain's CDR3 is CASSFSGGSNEQFF. In DNA form, the CDR3 reads TGTGCCAGCAGCTTCTCGGGAGGGTCGAATGAGCAGTTCTTC.

The gene calls are TRBV5-1 and TRBJ2-1; 8 bases are a match to TRBD1. The germline V gene encodes CDR1 SGHRS and CDR2 YFSETQ. V shed 4 bases, J shed 4 bases, and the junction held 4 bases outside the gene matches. CDR3 length equals 14 residues. The CDR3: CASSPGTGYNEQFF. CDR3 DNA: TGCGCCAGCAGCCCGGGGACAGGATACAATGAGCAGTTCTTC.

The chain links TRBV15 to TRBJ1-1; no definite D call. Germline assignment: CDR1 LNHNV and CDR2 YYDKDF (reference sequence). V shed 3 bases and J shed 0 bases, with 5 bases lying between them. This CDR3 has 13 residues. CDR3 protein: CATSRKLNTEAFF. The CDR3 nucleotides read TGTGCCACCAGCAGGAAATTGAACACTGAAGCTTTCTTT.

The CDR3 nucleotides read TGTGCCAGTAGTATCACGATGTCTCAGATCCTAGCCTACGAGCAGTACTTC. Protein: CASSITMSQILAYEQYF. The chain recombines TRBV19 with TRBJ2-7; D not resolved. The V end was cut by 3 bases, the J end by 2 bases, with 20 bases between. Per germline, CDR1 LNHDA and CDR2 SQIVND (reference sequence). The CDR3 consists of 17 residues.